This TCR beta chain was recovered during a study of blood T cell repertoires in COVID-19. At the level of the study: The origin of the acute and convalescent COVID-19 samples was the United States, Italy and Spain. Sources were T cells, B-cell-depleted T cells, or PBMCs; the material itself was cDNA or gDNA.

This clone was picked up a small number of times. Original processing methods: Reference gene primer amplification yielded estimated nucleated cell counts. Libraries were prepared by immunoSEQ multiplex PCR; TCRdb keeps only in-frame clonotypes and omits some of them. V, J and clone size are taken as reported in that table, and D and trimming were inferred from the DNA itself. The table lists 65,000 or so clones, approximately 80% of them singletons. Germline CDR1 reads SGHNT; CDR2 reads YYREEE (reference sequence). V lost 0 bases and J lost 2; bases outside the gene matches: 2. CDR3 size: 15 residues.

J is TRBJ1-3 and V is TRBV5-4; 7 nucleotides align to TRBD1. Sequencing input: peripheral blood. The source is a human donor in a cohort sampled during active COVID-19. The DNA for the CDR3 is TGTGCCAGCAGCTTGGGCGGGACAGCTGGAAACACCATATATTTT. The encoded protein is CASSLGGTAGNTIYF.